This T cell receptor (beta chain) is from a study of cytomegalovirus exposure and HLA in healthy donors. V gave up 6 bases and J gave up 3 bases, with 4 bases separating them. Germline CDR1 MNHNS, CDR2 SASEGT. The length of the CDR3 is 11 residues. In the PCR, 60 Vbeta and 13 Jbeta primers were used. The table came from immunoSEQ multiplex PCR; TCRdb's copy has only in-frame clones and leaves some out. Of some 140,000 clones in the sample, around three quarters are singletons; the top ten hold 4% to 5.5%. The rearrangement links TRBV6-1 to TRBJ2-3, with unresolved D. Sequenced: PBMCs. This TCR came from a man younger than 40 in good health. The DNA of the CDR3 is TGTGCCAGCAGCAAAACAGATACGCAGTATTTT. This encodes CASSKTDTQYF.